This T cell receptor beta chain was documented in a study of T cells in Graves' hyperthyroidism and ophthalmopathy. Study-level information: At initial diagnosis, before any treatment had begun, peripheral blood was obtained. Study outcomes and limitations: A model using 13 V-J features told ophthalmopathy apart from stable hyperthyroidism. Blood also held most thyroid clonotypes expanded beyond 0.001.

This clonotype came up a few times. Its target is not known. TCR beta CDR3 region amplification was performed from RNA transcripts. The HTBI primer set served for first-round RT-PCR of the TCR CDR3. TCRdb used MiXCR to reprocess the multiplex PCR reads, holding one entry per CDR3 protein. Among 300,000 to 400,000 distinct CDR3 sequences listed, around 20% were seen once. The sequenced sample was blood. This clonotype was sampled from a woman in her 50s with Graves' hyperthyroidism.

This CDR3 is CASSPLGGNTEAFF. In nucleotides, the CDR3 is TGTGCCAGCAGTCCCCTAGGAGGGAACACTGAAGCTTTCTTT. This rearrangement joins TRBV12-3 or TRBV12-4 to TRBJ1-1; D gene uncertain. Trimming stripped 5 bases from V and 1 base from J, with 11 bases between. CDR3 length: 14 residues.